Presented here are 32 T cell receptor beta chains from one specimen sequenced in a study of cytomegalovirus exposure and HLA in healthy donors. The primer mix had 60 Vbeta and 13 Jbeta primers. Using immunoSEQ multiplex PCR, the repertoire was profiled, and TCRdb retains in-frame clones only, with some absent. The sample has around 220,000 clones, about 80% seen once; the top ten hold 1.5% to 2%. What was sequenced was PBMCs. Receptor source: a young man in good health and CMV-seronegative.

The chain couples TRBV14 to TRBJ2-1, with 10 bases aligning to TRBD2. This CDR3 spans 15 amino acids. With V trimmed by 4 bases and J by 3 bases, 3 bases remained unmatched. Germline-derived CDR1 and CDR2 are SGHDN and FVKESK. CDR3 loop: CASSLSGRIYNEQFF. Written as DNA, the CDR3 is TGTGCCAGCAGCCTTAGCGGGAGGATCTACAATGAGCAGTTCTTC.

The chain joins TRBV30 to TRBJ2-1, with 8 bases lining up with TRBD2. V shed 8 bases and J 9 bases; nucleotides not matched to a gene: 12. Germline assignment: CDR1 GTSNPN and CDR2 SVGIG (reference sequence). The CDR3 totals 13 residues. The CDR3 reads CARSSGRNTEQFF. The CDR3 DNA sequence: TGTGCCCGTTCTAGCGGGCGTAATACTGAGCAGTTCTTC.

This chain joins TRBV4-1 and TRBJ2-1; 9 bases match TRBD1. V lost 4 bases and J lost 8; bases outside the gene matches: 6. Germline assignment: CDR1 MGHRA and CDR2 YSYEKL. This CDR3 has 14 residues. In DNA form, the CDR3 reads TGCGCCAGCAGCCCCGGACAGGGGTTCGATGAGCAGTTCTTC. Protein: CASSPGQGFDEQFF.

Details on this clone: The germline gene is not matched at one end of the junction; a read error may be the cause. This chain connects TRBV30 to TRBJ2-4; D not resolved. The CDR3 length is 12 residues. Germline-derived CDR1 and CDR2 are GTSNPN and SVGIG (reference sequence). The CDR3 coding sequence is TGTGCCTGGAGTGTAGCCCAAAACATTCAGTACTTC. Protein product: CAWSVAQNIQYF.

The chain combines TRBV25-1 with TRBJ2-1, with 7 nucleotides matching TRBD2. Per germline, CDR1 MGHDK and CDR2 SYGVNS. J lost 4 bases, V lost 10 bases, and 13 bases had no gene match. This CDR3 region has 15 residues. The CDR3 bases are TGTGCCACCTCGTTTGCCCGACTAGCTTACAATGAGCAGTTCTTC. Residues: CATSFARLAYNEQFF. The full variable domain, its missing parts supplied by reference TRBV25-1 and TRBJ2-1, is EADIYQTPRYLVIGTGKKITLECSQTMGHDKMYWYQQDPGMELHLIHYSYGVNSTEKGDLSSESTVSRIRTEHFPLTLESARPSHTSQYLCATSFARLAYNEQFFGPGTRLTVL.

This clone was picked up a small number of times. The chain is built from TRBV7-6 and TRBJ1-6; weak D call: TRBD1 (5 bases). The CDR3 covers 14 residues. Germline CDR1 and CDR2: SGHVS and FNYEAQ. Trimming removed 4 bases from V and 8 bases from J, with 12 bases in between. In DNA, the CDR3 is TGTGCCAGCAGCTCCAGACAGAGTGATTCACCCCTCCACTTT. This codes for CASSSRQSDSPLHF.

This CDR3 is CASSQAAAGPEFFGEQYF. In nucleotides, the CDR3 is TGTGCCAGCAGCCAAGCCGCCGCGGGGCCCGAGTTTTTCGGCGAGCAGTACTTC. This sequence joins TRBV4-2 and TRBJ2-7; D perhaps matches TRBD2 (6 bases). The CDR3 spans 18 residues. Trimming pared 1 base from V and 6 bases from J, leaving 25 bases between. The germline V gene has CDR1 LGHNA and CDR2 YNFKEQ.

V and J are TRBV5-8 and TRBJ2-2; D ambiguous. From germline, CDR1 is SGHTS and CDR2 YDEGEE. V gave up 4 bases and J gave up 5 bases, with 6 bases separating them. The length of the CDR3 is 12 residues. In nucleotides, the CDR3 is TGTGCCAGCAGCACCAGGACCGGGGAGCTGTTTTTT. Its translation: CASSTRTGELFF. Full variable domain (rest looked up from reference TRBV5-8 and TRBJ2-2): EAGVTQSPTHLIKTRGQQATLRCSPISGHTSVYWYQQALGLGLQFLLWYDEGEERNRGNFPPRFSGRQFPNYSSELNVNALELEDSALYLCASSTRTGELFFGEGSRLTVL.

The chain has TRBV21-1 and TRBJ2-1; the listed D gene, TRBD1, was not tested against the DNA. TRBV21-1 is flagged as a pseudogene. The CDR3 spans 14 residues. This CDR3 is CASSPFDRTDEQFF. The CDR3 coding sequence is TGTGCCAGCAGCCCTTTCGACAGAACCGATGAGCAGTTCTTC.

This rearrangement joins TRBV29-1 to TRBJ2-1, with TRBD2 matching over 13 bases. The ends lost 4 bases at V and 3 bases at J; junction bases unmatched: 6. The CDR3 is made up of 16 amino acids. Germline loops: CDR1 SQVTM, CDR2 ANQGSEA. CDR3 in DNA: TGCAGCGTTGGGGGGGGACTAGCGGGGAGCTACAATGAGCAGTTCTTC. Protein sequence: CSVGGGLAGSYNEQFF.

The rearrangement uses TRBV15 and TRBJ1-1, with 7 bases identical to TRBD1. Losses at the gene ends were 4 bases for V and 0 bases for J; bases not matched to a gene: 14. The V gene's germline CDR1 is LNHNV and CDR2 YYDKDF (reference sequence). This CDR3 spans 18 amino acids. CDR3 DNA sequence: TGTGCCACCAGCACCGACCGAACAGGGGTTTGGATGAACACTGAAGCTTTCTTT. It is translated as CATSTDRTGVWMNTEAFF.

J is TRBJ1-4 and V is TRBV10-3; a possible D gene is TRBD1 (6 bases). V gave up 5 bases and J gave up 4 bases, with 23 bases separating them. Germline CDR1 and CDR2: ENHRY and SYGVKD. The CDR3 has 18 residues. CDR3 DNA: TGTGCCATCAGTACAGGGCACGAGGGCCCCGACAATAATGAAAAACTGTTTTTT. It yields the protein CAISTGHEGPDNNEKLFF.

The V call is TRBV4-1, the J call TRBJ1-1; the D is unclear. Germline loops: CDR1 MGHRA, CDR2 YSYEKL. V was cut by 2 bases and J by 6 bases, with 13 bases left in between. The CDR3 consists of 14 residues. The CDR3 sequence is CASSQTRERPEAFF. CDR3 DNA sequence: TGCGCCAGCAGCCAAACGAGGGAGCGTCCTGAAGCTTTCTTT.

The rearrangement uses TRBV19 and TRBJ2-6; weak D call: TRBD2 (6 bases). V lost 5 bases to trimming and J lost 1 base, with 15 bases between them. Germline CDR1 is LNHDA and CDR2 is SQIVND (reference sequence). The CDR3 consists of 17 residues. CDR3 protein: CASSAGPPLSGANVLTF. The DNA of the CDR3 is TGTGCCAGTAGTGCGGGGCCCCCGCTTTCTGGGGCCAACGTCCTGACTTTC.

The chain carries TRBV19 and TRBJ2-5; D possibly corresponds to TRBD1 (5 bases). The CDR3 has 17 amino acids. Trimming cost V 2 bases and J 1 base, with 17 bases left between them. The germline V gene has CDR1 LNHDA and CDR2 SQIVND (reference sequence). The CDR3 coding sequence is TGTGCCAGTAGTATAAAGTCCAGGGCTAATCTCCAAGAGACCCAGTACTTC. This gives the protein CASSIKSRANLQETQYF.

V is TRBV15 and J is TRBJ2-1; 12 bases are shared with TRBD1. Germline assignment: CDR1 LNHNV and CDR2 YYDKDF (reference sequence). J was trimmed by 0 bases and V by 1 base; bases with no gene match: 4. The CDR3 extends over 18 amino acids. CDR3 in DNA: TGTGCCACCAGCAGAGCCCGGGACAGGGGGCTCTCCTACAATGAGCAGTTCTTC. Its translation is CATSRARDRGLSYNEQFF.

The chain carries TRBV7-2 and TRBJ2-4, with 10 positions matching TRBD1. Per the germline V gene, CDR1 is SGHTA and CDR2 is FQGNSA. This CDR3 spans 15 amino acids. V dropped 2 bases and J dropped 8; count of bases not matched to a gene: 6. CDR3 bases: TGTGCCAGCAGCTTAATGGGACAGGGGACGGACATTCAGTACTTC. Translating it yields CASSLMGQGTDIQYF.

The chain is built from TRBV30 and TRBJ1-5; maybe TRBD1 (5 bases). Germline V gene data show CDR1 as GTSNPN and CDR2 as SVGIG (reference sequence). This CDR3 spans 13 amino acids. The V and J ends lost 0 bases and 4 bases respectively, with 7 bases between them. The CDR3 DNA sequence: TGTGCCTGGAGTGTACAGGAGAATCAGCCCCAGCATTTT. This codes for CAWSVQENQPQHF.

The V gene is TRBV6-4, the J gene TRBJ2-4; TRBD2 matches at 7 bases. With 1 base clipped from V and 7 bases from J, the junction kept 4 bases outside the gene matches. Germline-derived CDR1 and CDR2 are MRHNA and SNTAGT. This CDR3 has 14 residues. This CDR3 is CASSDWEGANIQYF. The CDR3 bases are TGTGCCAGCAGTGACTGGGAGGGAGCCAACATTCAGTACTTC.

The chain combines TRBV18 with TRBJ1-1, with D uncertain. V was trimmed by 0 bases and J by 1 base, leaving 6 bases between them. The CDR3 is made up of 14 amino acids. Germline lookup yields CDR1 KGHSH and CDR2 LQKENI. DNA of the CDR3: TGTGCCAGCTCACCACCTGCAGGGAACACTGAAGCTTTCTTT. Translated, it gives CASSPPAGNTEAFF.

The V call is TRBV9, the J call TRBJ1-3, with 9 positions matching TRBD1. The V and J ends lost 5 bases and 7 bases, in that order; junction bases with no gene match: 4. The CDR3 is 13 amino acids. The germline CDR1 and CDR2 sequences are SGDLS and YYNGEE. The CDR3 DNA is TGTGCCAGCAGGGGACAGGGTTTGAACACCATATATTTT. Its translation: CASRGQGLNTIYF.

This chain connects TRBV27 to TRBJ2-2; 10 positions match TRBD2. Looked up from germline, CDR1 is MNHEY and CDR2 is SMNVEV (reference sequence). V lost 5 bases to trimming and J lost 4 bases; unmatched junction nucleotides: 7. The CDR3 sequence is 16 residues long. CDR3 bases: TGTGCCAGCAGTCACGGACTAGCGGACCTCACCGGGGAGCTGTTTTTT. Translated: CASSHGLADLTGELFF.

The J gene is TRBJ2-3, the V gene TRBV10-3, with D tentatively TRBD1 (6 bases). This CDR3 region has 12 residues. Germline lookup yields CDR1 ENHRY and CDR2 SYGVKD. With 10 bases removed from V and 0 bases from J, the gap between germline ends came to 8 bases. The CDR3 reads CATGASTDTQYF. The DNA for the CDR3 is TGTGCCACAGGGGCAAGCACAGATACGCAGTATTTT.

The gene calls are TRBV23-1 and TRBJ2-2, with 7 bases matching TRBD2. TRBV23-1 belongs to the ORF category, with a function that is uncertain. CDR3 length equals 16 residues. V gave up 7 bases and J gave up 5 bases; unmatched junction bases: 13. The DNA of the CDR3 is TGCGCCAGCACCCTCGTCGGGGGAGGGCGAACCGGGGAGCTGTTTTTT. This translates into CASTLVGGGRTGELFF.

This chain connects TRBV5-4 to TRBJ2-7; D is perhaps TRBD1 (7 bases). The V gene's germline CDR1 is SGHNT and CDR2 YYREEE (reference sequence). This CDR3 contains 15 residues. Trimming removed 3 bases from V and 3 bases from J, with 16 bases in between. CDR3 nucleotide sequence: TGTGCCAGCAGCTCCCAGGGGGGCCGATACTACGAGCAGTACTTC. Translating gives CASSSQGGRYYEQYF. The full variable domain, its missing parts supplied by reference TRBV5-4 and TRBJ2-7, is ETGVTQSPTHLIKTRGQQVTLRCSSQSGHNTVSWYQQALGQGPQFIFQYYREEENGRGNFPPRFSGLQFPNYSSELNVNALELDDSALYLCASSSQGGRYYEQYFGPGTRLTVT.

The rearrangement uses TRBV5-1 and TRBJ1-2, with TRBD1 identical over 8 bases. Germline-derived CDR1 and CDR2 are SGHRS and YFSETQ. This CDR3 is built from 15 residues. J gave up 6 bases and V 3 bases, and 10 bases lay outside the gene matches. The CDR3 DNA is TGCGCCAGCAGCTCCGGACAGGGATCGGCACATGGCTACACCTTC. Its protein is CASSSGQGSAHGYTF.

J is TRBJ2-7 and V is TRBV7-3, with TRBD2 identical over 10 bases. V lost 6 bases to trimming and J lost 3 bases; unmatched junction nucleotides: 5. CDR3 length: 14 amino acids. Germline CDR1 and CDR2: SGHTA and FQGTGA. The CDR3 nucleotides are TGTGCCAGCAGTCTTAGCGGGGGGATCTACGAGCAGTACTTC. This sequence encodes CASSLSGGIYEQYF.

V usage is TRBV7-3 and J usage is TRBJ2-2, with 10 bases aligning to TRBD2. CDR1 and CDR2 from the germline V gene are SGHTA and FQGTGA. V trimming: 4 bases; J trimming: 7 bases; junction bases outside the gene matches: 3. The CDR3 has 14 amino acids. The CDR3: CASSSLAGDGELFF. The CDR3 nucleotides are TGTGCCAGCAGCTCGCTAGCGGGAGACGGGGAGCTGTTTTTT.

The chain is built from TRBV4-3 and TRBJ2-3; 8 positions agree with TRBD2. This CDR3 has 18 residues. With V trimmed by 0 bases and J by 1 base, 9 bases remained unmatched. Germline V lookup: CDR1 LGHNA, CDR2 YSLEER. The CDR3 region has the DNA TGCGCCAGCAGCCAAGATTTGGATGAAGCGGGAGGCACAGATACGCAGTATTTT. Translated, it gives CASSQDLDEAGGTDTQYF.

The chain links TRBV19 to TRBJ2-7; D is possibly TRBD1 (5 bases). The germline gives CDR1 LNHDA, CDR2 SQIVND (reference sequence). V lost 0 bases and J 6 bases, leaving 9 bases between the germline ends. This CDR3 comprises 13 residues. The DNA of the CDR3 is TGTGCCAGTAGTATAGATCAAGGGGCCGAGCAGTACTTC. Residues: CASSIDQGAEQYF. The whole variable domain, filled in from reference TRBV19 and TRBJ2-7, reads DGGITQSPKYLFRKEGQNVTLSCEQNLNHDAMYWYRQDPGQGLRLIYYSQIVNDFQKGDIAEGYSVSREKKESFPLTVTSAQKNPTAFYLCASSIDQGAEQYFGPGTRLTVT.

The chain links TRBV9 to TRBJ2-1; possibly TRBD1 for D (6 bases). V dropped 3 bases and J dropped 4 bases, with 17 bases sitting between them. Per germline, CDR1 SGDLS and CDR2 YYNGEE. CDR3 size: 16 residues. CDR3: CASSADSLGAYNEQFF. In nucleotides, the CDR3 is TGTGCCAGCAGCGCGGACTCCCTGGGGGCGTACAATGAGCAGTTCTTC.

This chain connects TRBV18 to TRBJ1-4, with 10 bases that match TRBD1. The length of the CDR3 is 16 residues. J gave up 5 bases and V 5 bases, and 8 bases lay outside the gene matches. From germline, CDR1 is KGHSH and CDR2 LQKENI. The CDR3 sequence: CASSNRGQGRNEKLFF. The CDR3 nucleotides read TGTGCCAGCTCAAATAGGGGACAGGGGCGGAATGAAAAACTGTTTTTT.